What follows are 8 T cell receptor beta chains derived from one specimen sequenced in a study of CD8+CD57+ T cells in acquired aplastic anemia (dated by TCRdb to the late 2010s). The sample was run on an Illumina HiSeq 2000. TCR beta VDJ combination and CDR3 sequence profiling used genomic DNA as the template. TCRdb handled the public reads itself, with Q25 trimming in fastp and clone calling in MiXCR, and kept productive beta chains. Every CDR3 protein is listed once, alongside the most common genes and DNA of its rows. The sample data list some 47,000 distinct CDR3 sequences, and about 78% of these were observed just once. Around 36% of the sample lies in the top ten. Sequencing was carried out using sorted CD4+, CD8+, or CD8+CD57+ T cells (not recorded which) from PBMCs. The receptors shown here come from a human donor in good health, serving as a control.

The gene calls are TRBV20-1 and TRBJ2-7; 8 bases are a match to TRBD1. The CDR3 has 14 amino acids. Germline V gene data show CDR1 as DFQATT and CDR2 as SNEGSKA (reference sequence). CDR3 bases: TGCAGGTTGGGGTCGGGACAGGCCCTCTACGAGCAGTACTTC. It translates to CRLGSGQALYEQYF.

V is TRBV5-4 and J is TRBJ1-6; D perhaps matches TRBD1 (6 bases). The CDR3 contains 12 residues. V shed 7 bases and J shed 6 bases, with 8 bases lying between them. CDR1 is SGHNT and CDR2 is YYREEE in the germline V gene (reference sequence). In nucleotides, the CDR3 is TGTGCCAGCGGGGGGCGTAATTCACCCCTCCACTTT. This codes for CASGGRNSPLHF.

The chain employs TRBV15 and TRBJ2-3; D possibly corresponds to TRBD2 (5 bases). This CDR3 comprises 15 residues. The germline CDR1 and CDR2 sequences are LNHNV and YYDKDF (reference sequence). V shed 0 bases and J shed 5 bases, with 12 bases lying between them. This chain's CDR3 is CATSREEGRLDTQYF. The CDR3 nucleotides read TGTGCCACCAGCAGAGAAGAGGGCCGATTAGATACGCAGTATTTT.

The rearrangement uses TRBV19 and TRBJ2-5, with D unclear. The CDR3 is 13 amino acids. Germline-derived CDR1 and CDR2 are LNHDA and SQIVND (reference sequence). Trimming cost V 3 bases and J 0 bases, with 5 bases left between them. This chain's CDR3 is CASSMYNQETQYF. The CDR3 DNA sequence: TGTGCCAGTAGTATGTACAACCAAGAGACCCAGTACTTC.

This clonotype has ten or more counts. The V and J genes are TRBV4-1 and TRBJ1-4; no clear D gene. CDR3 length: 14 amino acids. The germline V and J ends were trimmed by 4 bases and 3 bases, with 9 bases remaining between them. Germline CDR1 and CDR2: MGHRA and YSYEKL. CDR3: CASSLGISNEKLFF. CDR3 DNA: TGCGCCAGCAGCCTCGGGATCTCTAATGAAAAACTGTTTTTT.

DNA of the CDR3: TGTGCCAGTAGCCTGACAGGTAGGGGCACTGAAGCTTTCTTT. This encodes CASSLTGRGTEAFF. This chain links TRBV19 with TRBJ1-1; TRBD1 is a possible D gene (6 bases). The CDR3 length is 14 residues. Germline V lookup: CDR1 LNHDA, CDR2 SQIVND (reference sequence). V lost 6 bases to trimming and J lost 4 bases, with 15 bases between them. Full variable domain (outside the CDR3, taken from reference TRBV19 and TRBJ1-1): DGGITQSPKYLFRKEGQNVTLSCEQNLNHDAMYWYRQDPGQGLRLIYYSQIVNDFQKGDIAEGYSVSREKKESFPLTVTSAQKNPTAFYLCASSLTGRGTEAFFGQGTRLTVV.

V gene TRBV2 combines with J gene TRBJ1-6; no definite D call. Germline-derived CDR1 and CDR2 are SNHLY and FYNNEI. The CDR3 runs to 13 residues. V lost 2 bases and J 14 bases, leaving 13 bases between the germline ends. For the CDR3, the DNA is TGTGCCAGCAGTGAAAACCCAGAGGGTGCCCTCCACTTT. Translation gives CASSENPEGALHF.

There are a few counts of this clonotype. The chain joins TRBV2 to TRBJ2-7; D is ambiguous. V shed 1 base and J shed 4 bases, with 5 bases lying between them. Germline lookup yields CDR1 SNHLY and CDR2 FYNNEI. The CDR3 spans 12 residues. CDR3 protein: CASSEGPYEQYF. The CDR3 DNA reads as TGTGCCAGCAGTGAAGGTCCGTACGAGCAGTACTTC.